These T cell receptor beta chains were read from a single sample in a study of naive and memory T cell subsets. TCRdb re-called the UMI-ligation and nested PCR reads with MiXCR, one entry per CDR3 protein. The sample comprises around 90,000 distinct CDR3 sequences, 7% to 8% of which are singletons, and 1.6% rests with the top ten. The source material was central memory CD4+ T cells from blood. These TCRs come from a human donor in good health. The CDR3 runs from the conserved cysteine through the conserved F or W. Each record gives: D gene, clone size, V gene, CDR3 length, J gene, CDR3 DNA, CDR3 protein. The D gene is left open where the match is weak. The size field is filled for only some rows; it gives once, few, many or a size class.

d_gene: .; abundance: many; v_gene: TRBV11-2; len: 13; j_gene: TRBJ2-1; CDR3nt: TGTGCCAGCAGCATTGCAGGGTCTTATGAGCAGTTCTTC; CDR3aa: CASSIAGSYEQFF
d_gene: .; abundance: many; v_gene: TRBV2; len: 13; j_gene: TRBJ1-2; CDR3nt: TGTGCCAGCAGCGCCGGACTAAACTATGGCTACACCTTC; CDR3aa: CASSAGLNYGYTF
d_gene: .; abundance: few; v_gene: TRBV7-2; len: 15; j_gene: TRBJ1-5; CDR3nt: TGTGCCAGCAGCTTAGTGGCAGGGAGCAATCAGCCCCAGCATTTT; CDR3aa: CASSLVAGSNQPQHF
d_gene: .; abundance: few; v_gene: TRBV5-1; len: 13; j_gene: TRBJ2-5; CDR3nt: TGCGCCAGCAGCTTGTTTGGGGCAGAGACCCAGTACTTC; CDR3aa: CASSLFGAETQYF
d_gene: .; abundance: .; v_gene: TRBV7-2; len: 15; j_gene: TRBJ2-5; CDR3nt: TGTGCCAGCAGCTCCGGGACCACATCGGGAGAGACCCAGTACTTC; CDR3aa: CASSSGTTSGETQYF
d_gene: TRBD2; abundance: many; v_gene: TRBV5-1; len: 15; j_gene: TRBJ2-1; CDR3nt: TGCGCCAGCAGCCCCGGGTCAGCGGGACCCAATGAGCAGTTCTTC; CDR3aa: CASSPGSAGPNEQFF
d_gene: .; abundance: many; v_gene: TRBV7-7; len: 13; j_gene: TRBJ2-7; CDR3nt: TGTGCTAGCAGCTTAGCGGAGGCGGACGAGCAGTACTTC; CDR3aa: CASSLAEADEQYF
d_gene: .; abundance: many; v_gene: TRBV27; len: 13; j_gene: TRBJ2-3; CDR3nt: TGTGCCAGCAGTTCGGGACTTTCAGATACGCAGTATTTT; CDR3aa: CASSSGLSDTQYF
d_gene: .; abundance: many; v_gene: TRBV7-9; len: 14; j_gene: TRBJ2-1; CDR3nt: TGTGCCAGCAGCTTCCAGCGGGTTTACAATGAGCAGTTCTTC; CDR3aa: CASSFQRVYNEQFF
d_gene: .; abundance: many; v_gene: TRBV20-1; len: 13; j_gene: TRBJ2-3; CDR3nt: TGCAGTGCTCCCCCCCAGCGGGCAGATACGCAGTATTTT; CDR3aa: CSAPPQRADTQYF
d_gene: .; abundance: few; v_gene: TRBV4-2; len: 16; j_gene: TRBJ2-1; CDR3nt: TGTGCCAGCAGCCAAGATGGGGCAAACTCCTACAATGAGCAGTTCTTC; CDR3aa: CASSQDGANSYNEQFF
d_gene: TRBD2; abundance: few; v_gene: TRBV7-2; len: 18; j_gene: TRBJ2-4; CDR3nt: TGTGCCAGCAGCGCACTAGCGGGAGGCGTTCTAGCCAAAAACATTCAGTACTTC; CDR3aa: CASSALAGGVLAKNIQYF
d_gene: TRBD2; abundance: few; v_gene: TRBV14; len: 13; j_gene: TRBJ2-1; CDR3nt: TGTGCCAGCAGCTCCAGTTCCACGTCGGGGGGGTTCTTC; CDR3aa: CASSSSSTSGGFF
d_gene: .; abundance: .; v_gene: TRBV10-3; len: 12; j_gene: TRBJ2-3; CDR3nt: TGTGCCACCGGAGGATTCACAGATACGCAGTATTTT; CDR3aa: CATGGFTDTQYF
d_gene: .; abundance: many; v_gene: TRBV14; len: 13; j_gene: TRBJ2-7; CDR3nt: TGTGCCAGCAGCCAGACTAGGCGGTCCGAGCAGTACTTC; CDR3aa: CASSQTRRSEQYF
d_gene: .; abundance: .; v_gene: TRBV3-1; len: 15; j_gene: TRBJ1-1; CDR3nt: TGTGCCAGCAGCCGAACGAATATAAGGAACACTGAAGCTTTCTTT; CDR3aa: CASSRTNIRNTEAFF
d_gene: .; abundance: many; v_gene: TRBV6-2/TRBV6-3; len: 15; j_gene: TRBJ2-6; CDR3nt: TGTGCCAGCAGAGAACACTTCTCTGGGGCCAACGTCCTGACTTTC; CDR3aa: CASREHFSGANVLTF
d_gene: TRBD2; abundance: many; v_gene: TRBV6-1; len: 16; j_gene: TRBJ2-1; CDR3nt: TGTGCCAGCAGTTGGGGACTAGCGGGAGGGGACAATGAGCAGTTCTTC; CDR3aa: CASSWGLAGGDNEQFF
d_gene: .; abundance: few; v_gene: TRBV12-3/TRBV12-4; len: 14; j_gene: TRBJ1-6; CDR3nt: TGTGCCAGCAGTTCTCGGGACGTTAATTCACCCCTCCACTTT; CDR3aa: CASSSRDVNSPLHF
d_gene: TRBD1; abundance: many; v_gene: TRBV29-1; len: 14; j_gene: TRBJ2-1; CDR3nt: TGCAGCGTTGATAGGGACAGGGGAAATGGTGAGCAGTTCTTC; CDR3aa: CSVDRDRGNGEQFF
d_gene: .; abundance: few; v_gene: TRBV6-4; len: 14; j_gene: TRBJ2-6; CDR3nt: TGTGCCAGCAGCGGCTATTCCGGGGCCAACGTCCTGACTTTC; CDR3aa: CASSGYSGANVLTF
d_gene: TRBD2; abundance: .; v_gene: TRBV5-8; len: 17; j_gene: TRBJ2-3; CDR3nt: TGTGCCAGCAGCCCGGGGACTAGCGGGAGGGCCTTGGATACGCAGTATTTT; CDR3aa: CASSPGTSGRALDTQYF
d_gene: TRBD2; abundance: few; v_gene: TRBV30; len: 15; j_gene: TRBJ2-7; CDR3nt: TGTGCCTGGGGGATGGGCGGGGGATCAGCCTACGAGCAGTACTTC; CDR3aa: CAWGMGGGSAYEQYF
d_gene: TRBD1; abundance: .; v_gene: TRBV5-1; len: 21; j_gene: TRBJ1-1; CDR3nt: TGCGCCAGCAGCTTGGGCAGGGGGATTCGGGACCAGAGCGGCAATAACACTGAAGCTTTCTTT; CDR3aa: CASSLGRGIRDQSGNNTEAFF
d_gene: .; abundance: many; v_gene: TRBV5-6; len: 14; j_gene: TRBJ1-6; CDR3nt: TGTGCCAGCAGCTTAGGGCAGCTAAATTCACCCCTCCACTTT; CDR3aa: CASSLGQLNSPLHF
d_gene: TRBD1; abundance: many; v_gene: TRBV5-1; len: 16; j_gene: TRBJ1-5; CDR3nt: TGCGCCAGCAGCTTGGGGACAGGGAACAGCAATCAGCCCCAGCATTTT; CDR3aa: CASSLGTGNSNQPQHF
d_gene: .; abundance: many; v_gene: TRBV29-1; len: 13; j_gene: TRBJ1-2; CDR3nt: TGCAGCGTACGGACCGGGTTGGGCTATGGCTACACCTTC; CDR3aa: CSVRTGLGYGYTF
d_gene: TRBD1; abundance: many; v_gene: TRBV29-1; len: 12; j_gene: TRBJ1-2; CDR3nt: TGCAGCGTTGAAACTTCAGGGGGTGGCTACACCTTC; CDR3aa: CSVETSGGGYTF
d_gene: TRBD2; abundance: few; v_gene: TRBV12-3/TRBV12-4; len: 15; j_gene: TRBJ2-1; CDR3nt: TGTGCCAGCAGTTTCCTAGCGGGGGGTGGGAATGAGCAGTTCTTC; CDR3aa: CASSFLAGGGNEQFF
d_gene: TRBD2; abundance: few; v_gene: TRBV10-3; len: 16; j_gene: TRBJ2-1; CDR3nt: TGTGCCATCAGTGAAGCGGCAGCGGGAGGGTACAATGAGCAGTTCTTC; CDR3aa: CAISEAAAGGYNEQFF
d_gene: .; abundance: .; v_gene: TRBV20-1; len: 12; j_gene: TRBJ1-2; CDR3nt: TGCAGTGCATTTCGGTCGGACTATGGCTACACCTTC; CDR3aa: CSAFRSDYGYTF
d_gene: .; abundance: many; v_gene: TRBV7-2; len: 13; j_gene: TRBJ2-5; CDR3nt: TGTGCCAGCAGCTTCGGCCTGAGCGAGACCCAGTACTTC; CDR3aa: CASSFGLSETQYF
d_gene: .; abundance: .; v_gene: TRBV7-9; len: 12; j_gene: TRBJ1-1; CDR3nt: TGTGCCAGCAGCCAACTAAACACTGAAGCTTTCTTT; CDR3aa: CASSQLNTEAFF
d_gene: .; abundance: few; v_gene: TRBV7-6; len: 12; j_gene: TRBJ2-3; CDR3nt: TGTGCCAGCAGCTTAGCAGGGAATACGCAGTATTTT; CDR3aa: CASSLAGNTQYF
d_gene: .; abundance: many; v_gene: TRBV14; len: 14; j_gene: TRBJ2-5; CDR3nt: TGTGCCAGCAGCCAAGATATAGGCCAAGAGACCCAGTACTTC; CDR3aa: CASSQDIGQETQYF
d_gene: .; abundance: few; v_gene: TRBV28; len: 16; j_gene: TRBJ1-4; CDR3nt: TGTGCCAGCAGTTGGGCCCGAAGAGCAACTAATGAAAAACTGTTTTTT; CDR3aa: CASSWARRATNEKLFF
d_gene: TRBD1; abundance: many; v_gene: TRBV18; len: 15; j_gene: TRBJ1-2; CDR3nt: TGTGCCAGCTCCCACGAGAGGACAGGGAGCTATGGCTACACCTTC; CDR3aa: CASSHERTGSYGYTF
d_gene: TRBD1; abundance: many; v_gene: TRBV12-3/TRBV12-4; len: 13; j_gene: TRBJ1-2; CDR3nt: TGTGCCAGCAACGTGGGGGACAGGGGACCGCTCACCTTC; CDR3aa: CASNVGDRGPLTF
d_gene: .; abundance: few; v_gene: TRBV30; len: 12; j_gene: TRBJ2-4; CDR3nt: TGTGCCTGGAAGATAGCCAAAAACATTCAGTACTTC; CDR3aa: CAWKIAKNIQYF
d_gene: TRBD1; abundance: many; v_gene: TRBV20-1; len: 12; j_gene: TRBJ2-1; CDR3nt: TGTCGGGGGGACAGGGCAAACAATGAGCAGTTCTTC; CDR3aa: CRGDRANNEQFF
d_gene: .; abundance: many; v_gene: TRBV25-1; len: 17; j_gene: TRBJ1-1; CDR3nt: TGTGCCAGCAAGCGGACAGCCTATTGTAAGAAGAACACTGAAGCTTTCTTT; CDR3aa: CASKRTAYCKKNTEAFF
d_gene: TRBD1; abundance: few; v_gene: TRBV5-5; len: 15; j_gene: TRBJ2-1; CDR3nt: TGTGCCAGCAGCTTAAACAGGGGGCCGGGGAATGAGCAGTTCTTC; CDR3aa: CASSLNRGPGNEQFF
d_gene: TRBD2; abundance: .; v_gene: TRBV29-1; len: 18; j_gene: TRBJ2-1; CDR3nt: TGCAGCGTTGGGGGAGGGGCGGGTAGCGGGACTTCCTACAATGAGCAGTTCTTC; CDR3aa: CSVGGGAGSGTSYNEQFF
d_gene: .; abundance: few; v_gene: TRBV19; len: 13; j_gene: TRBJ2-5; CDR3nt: TGTGCCACCTCCTCCTCTTATGGGGAGACCCAGTACTTC; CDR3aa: CATSSSYGETQYF
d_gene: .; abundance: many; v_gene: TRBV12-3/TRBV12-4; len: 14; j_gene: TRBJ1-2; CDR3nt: TGTGCCAGCACCTTCGGCGTCTCGAACTATGGCTACACCTTC; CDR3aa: CASTFGVSNYGYTF
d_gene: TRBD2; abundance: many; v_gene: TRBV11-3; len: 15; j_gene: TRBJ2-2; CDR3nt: TGTGCCAGCAGCGCCGAGGGGAGGGGCACCGGGGAGCTGTTTTTT; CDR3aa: CASSAEGRGTGELFF
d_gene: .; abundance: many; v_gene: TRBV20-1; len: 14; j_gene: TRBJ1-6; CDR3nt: TGCAGTGCTCTCCAACAGGGTACGGATTCACCCCTCCACTTT; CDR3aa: CSALQQGTDSPLHF
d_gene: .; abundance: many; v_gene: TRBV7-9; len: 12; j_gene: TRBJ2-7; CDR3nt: TGTGCCAGCAGCGAGGATCCGGCTTGGCTGTACTTC; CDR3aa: CASSEDPAWLYF
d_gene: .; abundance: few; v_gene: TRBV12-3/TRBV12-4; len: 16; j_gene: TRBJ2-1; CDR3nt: TGTGCCAGCAGTTTCCCCACACTCAGCTCCTACAATGAGCAGTTCTTC; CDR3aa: CASSFPTLSSYNEQFF
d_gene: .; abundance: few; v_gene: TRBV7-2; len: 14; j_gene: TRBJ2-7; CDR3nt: TGTGCCAGCAGCTTAGTTGTACTAGGGTACGAGCAGTACTTC; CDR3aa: CASSLVVLGYEQYF
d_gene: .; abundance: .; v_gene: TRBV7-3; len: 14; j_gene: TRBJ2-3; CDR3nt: TGTGCCAGCAGAGTGGGGGCTAGCACAGATACGCAGTATTTT; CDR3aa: CASRVGASTDTQYF
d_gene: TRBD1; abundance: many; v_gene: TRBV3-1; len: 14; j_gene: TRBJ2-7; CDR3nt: TGTGCCAGCAGGGGGACAGGGGGCTCCTACGAGCAGTACTTC; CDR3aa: CASRGTGGSYEQYF
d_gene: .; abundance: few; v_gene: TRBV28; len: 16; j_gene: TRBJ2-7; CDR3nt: TGTGCCGCCGGGTGGAGTGAGGCAGGGCTAGCCTACGAGCAGTACTTC; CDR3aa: CAAGWSEAGLAYEQYF
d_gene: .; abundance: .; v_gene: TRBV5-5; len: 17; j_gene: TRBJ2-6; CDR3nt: TGTGCCAGCAGCTTGAACAGGGTATTCTTTAGGGCCAACGTCCTGACTTTC; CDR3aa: CASSLNRVFFRANVLTF
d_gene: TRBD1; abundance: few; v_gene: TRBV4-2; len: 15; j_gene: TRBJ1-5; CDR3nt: TGTGCCAGCAGCCCGGGACAGGGGCCCATCAAGCCCCAGCATTTT; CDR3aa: CASSPGQGPIKPQHF